The T cell receptor beta chain described here comes from a study of healthy donors' naive CD4 and CD8 T cells. Study conclusions and caveats: Bias from naive T cell homeostatic proliferation was not addressed. A reported CD4+/CD8+ bias affected most V and J genes in naive cells.

As concerns this clonotype: No antigen is known for it.

Naive T cells were sorted: CD4+CD8-CD45RO-CD45RA+ for CD4+, CD8+CD4-CD45RA+CD27bright for CD8+. TCR libraries were built from about 0.55 ug of total RNA by linear amplification. TCRdb re-called the reads with MiXCR, one entry per CDR3 protein. The sample contains 180,000 or so distinct CDR3 sequences, about 70% of which appear only once. This TCR was sampled from a pool of human donors in good health; the sample pools cells from several healthy donors. The material sequenced was naive CD4+ and CD8+ T cells sorted from blood, pooled from several donors.

In nucleotides, the CDR3 is TGCAGTGCTATTATACGGAGACAGGGCCAAGTAAATGAGCAGTTCTTC. It specifies CSAIIRRQGQVNEQFF. This chain links TRBV20-1 with TRBJ2-1; TRBD1 agrees at 7 bases. CDR1 is DFQATT and CDR2 is SNEGSKA in the germline V gene (reference sequence). The CDR3 loop spans 16 amino acids. Trimming at V came to 4 bases and at J to 7 bases, leaving 16 bases not matched to a gene.